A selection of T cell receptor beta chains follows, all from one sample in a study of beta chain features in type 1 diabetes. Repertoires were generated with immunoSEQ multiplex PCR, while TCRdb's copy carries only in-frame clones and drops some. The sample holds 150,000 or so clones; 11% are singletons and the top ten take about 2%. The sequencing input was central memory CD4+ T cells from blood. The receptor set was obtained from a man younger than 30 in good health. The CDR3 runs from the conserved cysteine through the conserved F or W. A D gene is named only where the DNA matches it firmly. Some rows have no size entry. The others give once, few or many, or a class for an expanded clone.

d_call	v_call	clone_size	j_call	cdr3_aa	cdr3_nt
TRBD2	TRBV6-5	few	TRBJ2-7	CASSYSFTGAGDEQYF	TGTGCCAGCAGTTACTCCTTTACGGGCGCGGGGGACGAGCAGTACTTC
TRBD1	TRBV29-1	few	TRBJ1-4	CSVVSGQGLFF	TGCAGCGTTGTCTCCGGACAGGGGCTGTTTTTT
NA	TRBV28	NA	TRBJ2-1	CASTLAGLGNEQFF	TGTGCCAGCACCCTAGCCGGCCTAGGGAATGAGCAGTTCTTC
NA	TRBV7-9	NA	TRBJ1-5	CASSLGNQPQHF	TGTGCCAGCAGCTTAGGTAATCAGCCCCAGCATTTT
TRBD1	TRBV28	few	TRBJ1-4	CAREGQGGEKLFF	TGTGCCAGGGAGGGACAGGGAGGTGAAAAACTGTTTTTT
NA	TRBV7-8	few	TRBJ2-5	CASSLVSGGRETQYF	TGTGCCAGCAGCTTAGTTTCCGGAGGCCGAGAGACCCAGTACTTC
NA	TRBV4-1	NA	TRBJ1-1	CASSAQNTEAFF	TGCGCCAGCAGCGCCCAGAACACTGAAGCTTTCTTT
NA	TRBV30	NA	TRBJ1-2	CAWTTGPGGYTF	TGTGCCTGGACAACTGGGCCTGGTGGCTACACCTTC
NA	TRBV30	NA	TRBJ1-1	CAWSVGDTEAFF	TGTGCCTGGAGTGTAGGGGACACTGAAGCTTTCTTT
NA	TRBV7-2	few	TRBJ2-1	CASSLTAGTYNEQFF	TGTGCCAGCAGCCTAACGGCGGGTACCTACAATGAGCAGTTCTTC
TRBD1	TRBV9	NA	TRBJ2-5	CASSLTGGETQYF	TGTGCCAGCAGCTTGACAGGGGGAGAGACCCAGTACTTC
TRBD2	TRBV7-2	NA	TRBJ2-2	CASSPRTSGNGELFF	TGTGCCAGCAGCCCCCGGACTAGCGGGAACGGGGAGCTGTTTTTT
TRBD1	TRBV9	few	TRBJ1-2	CASSVDRGYGYTF	TGTGCCAGCAGCGTCGACAGGGGGTATGGCTACACCTTC
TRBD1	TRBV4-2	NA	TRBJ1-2	CASSQDSTGAKGYGYTF	TGTGCCAGCAGCCAAGATTCGACAGGGGCCAAGGGCTATGGCTACACCTTC
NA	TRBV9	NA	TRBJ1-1	CASSRTPTGNTEAFF	TGTGCCAGCAGCCGAACGCCGACAGGGAACACTGAAGCTTTCTTT
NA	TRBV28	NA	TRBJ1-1	CASSFEGKAFF	TGTGCCAGCAGTTTTGAGGGAAAAGCTTTCTTT
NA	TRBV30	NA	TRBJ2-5	CAWSRGGAGRETQYF	TGTGCCTGGTCCCGTGGGGGGGCCGGGAGAGAGACCCAGTACTTC
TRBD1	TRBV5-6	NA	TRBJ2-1	CASSFLDRALNEQFF	TGTGCCAGCAGCTTTTTGGACAGGGCTTTGAATGAGCAGTTCTTC
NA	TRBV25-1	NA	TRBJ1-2	CASSDSGSYYGYTF	TGTGCCAGCAGTGATTCAGGAAGCTACTATGGCTACACCTTC
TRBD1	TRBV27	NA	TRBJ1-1	CASSQAPGQGATEAFF	TGTGCCAGCAGTCAGGCCCCGGGACAGGGGGCTACTGAAGCTTTCTTT
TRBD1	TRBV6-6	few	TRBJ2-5	CASTRQGGFGETQYF	TGTGCCAGCACCCGACAGGGGGGATTCGGCGAGACCCAGTACTTC
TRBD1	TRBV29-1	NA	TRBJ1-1	CSVQGAEAFF	TGCAGCGTACAGGGGGCTGAAGCTTTCTTT
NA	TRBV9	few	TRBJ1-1	CASSRGPEAFF	TGTGCCAGCAGCCGCGGACCTGAAGCTTTCTTT
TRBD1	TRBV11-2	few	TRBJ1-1	CASSLTSGGTEAFF	TGTGCCAGCAGCTTAACATCAGGGGGCACTGAAGCTTTCTTT
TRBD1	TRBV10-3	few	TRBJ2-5	CASIPGGAKTQYF	TGTGCCAGCATACCAGGGGGCGCGAAGACCCAGTACTTC
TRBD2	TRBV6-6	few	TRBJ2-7	CASKWTSGSYEQYF	TGTGCCAGCAAGTGGACTAGCGGATCCTACGAGCAGTACTTC
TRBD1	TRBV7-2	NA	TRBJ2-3	CASSRTGASTDTQYF	TGTGCCAGCAGCCGGACAGGGGCTAGCACAGATACGCAGTATTTT
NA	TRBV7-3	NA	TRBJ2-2	CASSQGWRGGTGELFF	TGTGCCAGCAGCCAGGGGTGGCGGGGTGGCACCGGGGAGCTGTTTTTT
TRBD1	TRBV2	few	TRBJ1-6	CASSPKGQANNSPLHF	TGTGCCAGCAGCCCAAAAGGACAGGCGAATAATTCACCCCTCCACTTT
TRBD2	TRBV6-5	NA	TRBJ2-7	CASSYDSGRTYEQYF	TGTGCCAGCAGTTACGATAGCGGGAGAACATACGAGCAGTACTTC
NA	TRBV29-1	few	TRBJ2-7	CSVRSDLTSYEQYF	TGCAGCGTCCGAAGCGACTTGACCTCCTACGAGCAGTACTTC
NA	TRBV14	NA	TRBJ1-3	CASSQAINSYGNTIYF	TGTGCCAGCAGCCAAGCTATCAACTCTTATGGAAACACCATATATTTT
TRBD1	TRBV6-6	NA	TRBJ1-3	CASSRDSSGNTIYF	TGTGCCAGCAGCCGGGACAGCTCTGGAAACACCATATATTTT
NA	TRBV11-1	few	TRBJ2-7	CASSLEQTYEQYF	TGTGCCAGCAGCTTAGAACAGACCTACGAGCAGTACTTC
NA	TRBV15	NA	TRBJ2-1	CATSARLDLGSYNEQFF	TGTGCCACCAGCGCCCGACTAGACCTAGGCTCCTACAATGAGCAGTTCTTC
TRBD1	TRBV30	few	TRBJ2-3	CAWGQGAPDTQYF	TGTGCCTGGGGACAGGGGGCTCCAGATACGCAGTATTTT
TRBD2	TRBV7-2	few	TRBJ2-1	CASSLAGLAGLYNEQFF	TGTGCCAGCAGCTTAGCGGGACTAGCGGGTCTTTACAATGAGCAGTTCTTC
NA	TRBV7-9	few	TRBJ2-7	CASTLFSGPPLQQYF	TGTGCCAGCACTCTCTTTTCAGGGCCCCCCCTACAGCAGTACTTC
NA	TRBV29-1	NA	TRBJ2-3	CSVERSHTDTQYF	TGCAGCGTTGAAAGGAGCCACACAGATACGCAGTATTTT
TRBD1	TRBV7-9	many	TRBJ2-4	CASSPGGHQAKNIQYF	TGTGCCAGCAGCCCAGGGGGACATCAAGCCAAAAACATTCAGTACTTC
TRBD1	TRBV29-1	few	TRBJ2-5	CSVPSERQGETQYF	TGCAGCGTCCCCTCTGAGCGACAGGGAGAGACCCAGTACTTC
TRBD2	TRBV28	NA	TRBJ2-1	CASIQAPGLGIYEQFF	TGTGCCAGCATCCAAGCCCCGGGACTAGGTATTTATGAGCAGTTCTTC
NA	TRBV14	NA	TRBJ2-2	CASSQAQRSINTGELFF	TGTGCCAGCAGCCAAGCCCAGAGGTCCATCAACACCGGGGAGCTGTTTTTT
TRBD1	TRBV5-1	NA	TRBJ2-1	CASSSQGAVEQFF	TGCGCCAGCAGCTCGCAGGGGGCTGTTGAGCAGTTCTTC
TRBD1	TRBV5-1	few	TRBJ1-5	CASSLSSGQGFNQPQHF	TGCGCCAGCAGCTTGAGTTCGGGACAGGGATTCAATCAGCCCCAGCATTTT
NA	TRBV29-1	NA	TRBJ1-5	CSVDAGGNQPQHF	TGCAGCGTTGACGCGGGGGGCAATCAGCCCCAGCATTTT
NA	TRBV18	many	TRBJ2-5	CASSPGQETQYF	TGTGCCAGCTCACCCGGCCAAGAGACCCAGTACTTC
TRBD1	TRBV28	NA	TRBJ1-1	CASSLNPGQGELRAFF	TGTGCCAGCAGTCTGAACCCGGGACAGGGGGAACTACGAGCTTTCTTT
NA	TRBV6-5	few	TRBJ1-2	CASSDPRAGYTF	TGTGCCAGCAGTGACCCCAGGGCTGGCTACACCTTC
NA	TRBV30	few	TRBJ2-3	CAWLGRGNTQYF	TGTGCCTGGTTAGGTCGAGGGAATACGCAGTATTTT
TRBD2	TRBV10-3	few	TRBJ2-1	CAIGNRASGRQYNEQFF	TGTGCCATTGGCAACCGGGCTAGCGGGAGGCAGTACAATGAGCAGTTCTTC
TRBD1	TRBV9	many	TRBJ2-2	CASSVHTGATGELFF	TGTGCCAGCAGCGTACATACAGGGGCCACCGGGGAGCTGTTTTTT